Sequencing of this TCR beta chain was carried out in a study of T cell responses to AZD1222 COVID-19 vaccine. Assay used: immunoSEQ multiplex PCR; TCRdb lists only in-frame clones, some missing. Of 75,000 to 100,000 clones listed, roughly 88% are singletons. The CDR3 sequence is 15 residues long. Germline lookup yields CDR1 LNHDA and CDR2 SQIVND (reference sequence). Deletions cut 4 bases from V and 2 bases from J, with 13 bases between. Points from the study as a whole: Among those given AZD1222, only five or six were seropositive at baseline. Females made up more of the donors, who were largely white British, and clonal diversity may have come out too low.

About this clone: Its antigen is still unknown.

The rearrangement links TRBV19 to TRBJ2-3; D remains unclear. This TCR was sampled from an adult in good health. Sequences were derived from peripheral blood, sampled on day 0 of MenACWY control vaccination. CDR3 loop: CASSKKNRDTDTQYF. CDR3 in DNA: TGTGCCAGTAGTAAGAAGAACAGAGACACAGATACGCAGTATTTT. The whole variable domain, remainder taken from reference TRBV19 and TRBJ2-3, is DGGITQSPKYLFRKEGQNVTLSCEQNLNHDAMYWYRQDPGQGLRLIYYSQIVNDFQKGDIAEGYSVSREKKESFPLTVTSAQKNPTAFYLCASSKKNRDTDTQYFGPGTRLTVL.